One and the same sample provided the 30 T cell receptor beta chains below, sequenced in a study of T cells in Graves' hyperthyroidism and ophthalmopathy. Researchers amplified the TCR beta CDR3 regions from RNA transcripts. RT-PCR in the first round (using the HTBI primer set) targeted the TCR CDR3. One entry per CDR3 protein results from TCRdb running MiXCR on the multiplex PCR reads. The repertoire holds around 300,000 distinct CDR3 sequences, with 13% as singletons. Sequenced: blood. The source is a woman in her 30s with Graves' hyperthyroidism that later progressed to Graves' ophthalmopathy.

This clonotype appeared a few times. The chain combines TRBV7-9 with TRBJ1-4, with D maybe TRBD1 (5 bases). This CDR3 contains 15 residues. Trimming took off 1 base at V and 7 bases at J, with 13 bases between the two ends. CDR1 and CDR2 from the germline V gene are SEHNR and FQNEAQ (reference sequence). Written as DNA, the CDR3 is TGTGCCAGCAGCTTAGTCGGGGGGATCGGTGAAAAACTGTTTTTT. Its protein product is CASSLVGGIGEKLFF.

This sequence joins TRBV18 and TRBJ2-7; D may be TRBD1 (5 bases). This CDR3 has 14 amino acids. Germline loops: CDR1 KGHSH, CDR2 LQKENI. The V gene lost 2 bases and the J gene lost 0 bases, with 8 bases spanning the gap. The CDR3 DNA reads TGTGCCAGCTCACCATGGACAAGCTCCTACGAGCAGTACTTC. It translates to CASSPWTSSYEQYF.

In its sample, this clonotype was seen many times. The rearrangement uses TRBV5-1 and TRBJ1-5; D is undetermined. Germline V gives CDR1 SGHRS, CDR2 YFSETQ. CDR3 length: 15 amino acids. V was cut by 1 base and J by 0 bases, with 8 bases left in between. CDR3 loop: CASSLSGYSNQPQHF. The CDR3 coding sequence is TGCGCCAGCAGCTTGTCTGGGTATAGCAATCAGCCCCAGCATTTT.

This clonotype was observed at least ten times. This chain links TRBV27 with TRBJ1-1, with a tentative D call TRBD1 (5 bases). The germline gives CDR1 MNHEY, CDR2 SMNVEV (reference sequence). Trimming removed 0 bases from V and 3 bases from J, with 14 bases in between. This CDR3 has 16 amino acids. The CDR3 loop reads CASSLSGEGGYTEAFF. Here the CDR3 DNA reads TGTGCCAGCAGTTTATCGGGGGAGGGAGGTTACACTGAAGCTTTCTTT.

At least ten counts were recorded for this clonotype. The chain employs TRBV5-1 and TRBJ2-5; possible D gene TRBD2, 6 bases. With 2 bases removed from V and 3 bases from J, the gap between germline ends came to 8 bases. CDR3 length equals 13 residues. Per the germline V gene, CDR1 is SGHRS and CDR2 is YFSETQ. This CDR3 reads CASSFPSEETQYF. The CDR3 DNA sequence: TGCGCCAGCAGCTTTCCTAGCGAAGAGACCCAGTACTTC. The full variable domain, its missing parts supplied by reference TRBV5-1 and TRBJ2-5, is KAGVTQTPRYLIKTRGQQVTLSCSPISGHRSVSWYQQTPGQGLQFLFEYFSETQRNKGNFPGRFSGRQFSNSRSEMNVSTLELGDSALYLCASSFPSEETQYFGPGTRLLVL.

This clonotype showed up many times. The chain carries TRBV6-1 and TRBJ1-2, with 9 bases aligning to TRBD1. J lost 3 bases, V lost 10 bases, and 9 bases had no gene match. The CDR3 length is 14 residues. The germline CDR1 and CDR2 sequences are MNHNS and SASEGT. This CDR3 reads CAIGRTGVDYGYTF. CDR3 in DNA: TGTGCCATCGGCAGGACAGGGGTCGACTATGGCTACACCTTC.

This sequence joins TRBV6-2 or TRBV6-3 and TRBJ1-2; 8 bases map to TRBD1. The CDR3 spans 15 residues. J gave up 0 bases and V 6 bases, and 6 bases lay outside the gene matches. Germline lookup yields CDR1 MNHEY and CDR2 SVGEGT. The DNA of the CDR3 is TGTGCCAGCAGGCACCGGGACAGGCCTAACTATGGCTACACCTTC. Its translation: CASRHRDRPNYGYTF.

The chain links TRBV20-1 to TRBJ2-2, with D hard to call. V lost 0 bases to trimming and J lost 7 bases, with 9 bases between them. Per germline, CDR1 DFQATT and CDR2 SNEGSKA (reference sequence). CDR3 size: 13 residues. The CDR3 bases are TGCAGTGCTAGAGATTTGCAAGTCGGGGAGCTGTTTTTT. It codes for CSARDLQVGELFF.

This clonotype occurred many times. The CDR3 DNA is TGTGCCAGCAGGTATAGCGCCAAGGACAGGGCTAACTATGGCTACACCTTC. It codes for CASRYSAKDRANYGYTF. J is TRBJ1-2 and V is TRBV7-2; 8 positions match TRBD1. The CDR3 has 17 amino acids. The V and J ends lost 6 bases and 0 bases, in that order; junction bases with no gene match: 12. The germline gives CDR1 SGHTA, CDR2 FQGNSA.

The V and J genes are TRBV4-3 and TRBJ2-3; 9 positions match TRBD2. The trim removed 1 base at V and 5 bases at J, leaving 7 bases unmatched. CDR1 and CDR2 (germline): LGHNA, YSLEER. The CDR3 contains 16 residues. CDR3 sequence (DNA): TGCGCCAGCAGCCAAGGGATTGGAGCGGGAGGAGATACGCAGTATTTT. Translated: CASSQGIGAGGDTQYF.

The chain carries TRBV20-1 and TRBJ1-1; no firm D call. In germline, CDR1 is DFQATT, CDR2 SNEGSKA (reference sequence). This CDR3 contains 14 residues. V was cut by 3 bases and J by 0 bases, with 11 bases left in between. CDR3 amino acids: CSASPLDLNTEAFF. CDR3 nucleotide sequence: TGCAGTGCTAGTCCGCTGGACCTGAACACTGAAGCTTTCTTT.

DNA of the CDR3: TGTGCCAGCAGCCCGGACAGGATCGCCCGGAACGAGCAGTACTTC. It encodes CASSPDRIARNEQYF. V and J are TRBV7-2 and TRBJ2-7; 7 bases fit TRBD1. The CDR3 is 15 amino acids. V lost 5 bases and J lost 5; bases outside the gene matches: 12. The germline V gene encodes CDR1 SGHTA and CDR2 FQGNSA.

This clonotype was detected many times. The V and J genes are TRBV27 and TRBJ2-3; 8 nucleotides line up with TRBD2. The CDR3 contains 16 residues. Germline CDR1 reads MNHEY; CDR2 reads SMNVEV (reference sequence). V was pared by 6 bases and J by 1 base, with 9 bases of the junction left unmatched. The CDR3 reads CASSPLTSAGTDTQYF. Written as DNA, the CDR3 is TGTGCCAGCAGCCCCCTGACTAGCGCCGGCACAGATACGCAGTATTTT.

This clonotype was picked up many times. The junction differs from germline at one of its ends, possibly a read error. The CDR3 loop reads CASSLGTSGLLPSYEQYF. CDR3 nucleotides: TGTGCCAGCAGCTTAGGGACTAGCGGGTTACTGCCTTCCTACGAGCAGTACTTC. The chain combines TRBV12-3 or TRBV12-4 with TRBJ2-7, with 12 bases matching TRBD2. The CDR3 is 18 amino acids.

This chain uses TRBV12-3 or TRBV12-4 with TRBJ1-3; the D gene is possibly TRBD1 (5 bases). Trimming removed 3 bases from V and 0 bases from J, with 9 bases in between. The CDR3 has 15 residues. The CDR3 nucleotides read TGTGCCAGCAGTTTGGGGCGGGGCTCTGGAAACACCATATATTTT. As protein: CASSLGRGSGNTIYF.

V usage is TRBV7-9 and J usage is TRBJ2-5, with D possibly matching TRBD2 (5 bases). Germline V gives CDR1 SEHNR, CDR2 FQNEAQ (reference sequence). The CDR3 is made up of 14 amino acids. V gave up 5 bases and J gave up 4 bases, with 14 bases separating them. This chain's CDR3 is CASSPLLGRETQYF. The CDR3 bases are TGTGCCAGCAGCCCCCTTCTGGGGAGAGAGACCCAGTACTTC.

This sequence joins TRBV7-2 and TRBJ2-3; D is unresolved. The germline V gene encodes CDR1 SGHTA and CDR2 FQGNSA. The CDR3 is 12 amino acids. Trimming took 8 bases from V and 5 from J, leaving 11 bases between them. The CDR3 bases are TGTGCCAGCTCCTCACCCAGAGATACGCAGTATTTT. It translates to CASSSPRDTQYF.

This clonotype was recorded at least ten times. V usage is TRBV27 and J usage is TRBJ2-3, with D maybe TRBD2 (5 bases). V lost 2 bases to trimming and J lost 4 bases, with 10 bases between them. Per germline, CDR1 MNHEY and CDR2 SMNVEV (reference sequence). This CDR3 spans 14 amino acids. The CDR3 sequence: CASSLGRGADTQYF. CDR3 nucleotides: TGTGCCAGCAGTTTAGGTCGGGGAGCAGATACGCAGTATTTT.

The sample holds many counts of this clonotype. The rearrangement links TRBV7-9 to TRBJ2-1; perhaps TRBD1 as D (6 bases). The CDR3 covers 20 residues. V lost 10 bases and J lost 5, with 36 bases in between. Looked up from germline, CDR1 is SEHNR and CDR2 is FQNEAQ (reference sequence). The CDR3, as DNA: TGTGCCACCAGTAAAGATCATGACAGGTATAGAGCCGAACCTAACAATGAGCAGTTCTTC. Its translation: CATSKDHDRYRAEPNNEQFF.

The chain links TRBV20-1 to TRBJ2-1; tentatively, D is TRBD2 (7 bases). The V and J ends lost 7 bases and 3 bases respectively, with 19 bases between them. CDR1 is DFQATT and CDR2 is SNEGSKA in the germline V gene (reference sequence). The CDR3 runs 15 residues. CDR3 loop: CSGDGGGSSYNEQFF. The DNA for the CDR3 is TGCAGTGGGGACGGGGGCGGGAGTAGCTACAATGAGCAGTTCTTC.

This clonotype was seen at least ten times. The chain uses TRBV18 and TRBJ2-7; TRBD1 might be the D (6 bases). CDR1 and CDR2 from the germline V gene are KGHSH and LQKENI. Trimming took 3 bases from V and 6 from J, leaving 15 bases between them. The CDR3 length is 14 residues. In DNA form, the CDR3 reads TGTGCCAGCTCACCTGCACAGGGAGTGATCGAGCAGTACTTC. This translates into CASSPAQGVIEQYF.

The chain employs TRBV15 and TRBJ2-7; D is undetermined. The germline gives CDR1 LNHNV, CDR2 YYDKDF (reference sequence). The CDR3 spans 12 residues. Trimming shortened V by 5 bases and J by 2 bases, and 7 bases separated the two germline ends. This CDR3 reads CATSPGPYEQYF. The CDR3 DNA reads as TGTGCCACCAGCCCTGGGCCCTACGAGCAGTACTTC.

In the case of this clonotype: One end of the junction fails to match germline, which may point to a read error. The CDR3 coding sequence is TGTGTCAGCGGCCCACCGACAGGGCACTCCTACGAGCAGTACTTC. Protein: CVSGPPTGHSYEQYF. V usage is TRBV28 and J usage is TRBJ2-7, with 7 bases that match TRBD1. Germline CDR1 is MDHEN and CDR2 is SYDVKM. CDR3 length: 15 amino acids.

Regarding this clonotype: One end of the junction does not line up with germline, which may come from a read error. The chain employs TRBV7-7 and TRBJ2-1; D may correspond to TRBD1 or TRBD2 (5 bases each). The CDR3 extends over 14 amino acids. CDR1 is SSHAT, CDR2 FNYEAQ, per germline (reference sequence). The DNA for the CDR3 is TGTGCTAGCAGCCCGGCTGGGGGTTACGATGAGCAGTTCTTC. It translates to CASSPAGGYDEQFF.

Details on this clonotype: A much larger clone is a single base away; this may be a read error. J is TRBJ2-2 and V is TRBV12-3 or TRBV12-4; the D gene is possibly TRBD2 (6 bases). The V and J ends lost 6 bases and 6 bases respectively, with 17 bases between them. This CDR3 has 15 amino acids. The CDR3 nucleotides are TGTGCCAGCAGACCTGACGGGGGAGCCTCCGGGGAGCTGTTTTTT. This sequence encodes CASRPDGGASGELFF.

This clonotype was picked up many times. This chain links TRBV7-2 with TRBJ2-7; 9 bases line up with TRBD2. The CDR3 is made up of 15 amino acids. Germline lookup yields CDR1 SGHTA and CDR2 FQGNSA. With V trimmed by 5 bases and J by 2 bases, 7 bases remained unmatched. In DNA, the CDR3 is TGTGCCAGCAGCCGGATTAGCGGGGGTCCCTACGAGCAGTACTTC. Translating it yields CASSRISGGPYEQYF.

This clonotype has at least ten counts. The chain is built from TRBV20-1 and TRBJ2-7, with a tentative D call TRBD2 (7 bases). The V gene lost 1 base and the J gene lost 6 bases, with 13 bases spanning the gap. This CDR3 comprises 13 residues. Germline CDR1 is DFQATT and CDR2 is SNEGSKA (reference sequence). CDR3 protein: CSARGGGGAEQYF. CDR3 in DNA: TGCAGTGCTAGAGGGGGAGGGGGGGCCGAGCAGTACTTC.

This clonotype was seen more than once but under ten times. CDR3 sequence: CASSSLGPNEKLFF. The CDR3 coding sequence is TGTGCCAGCAGCTCCCTGGGGCCTAATGAAAAACTGTTTTTT. J is TRBJ1-4 and V is TRBV7-2; possible D gene TRBD1, 5 bases. The V gene's germline CDR1 is SGHTA and CDR2 FQGNSA. The CDR3 consists of 14 residues. V lost 4 bases and J lost 3, with 9 bases in between.

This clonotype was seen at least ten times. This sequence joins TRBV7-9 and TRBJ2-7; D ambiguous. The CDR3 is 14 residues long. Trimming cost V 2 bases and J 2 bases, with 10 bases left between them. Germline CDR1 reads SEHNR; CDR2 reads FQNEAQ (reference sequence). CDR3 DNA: TGTGCCAGCAGCTTACCGGCAGTCACCTACGAGCAGTACTTC. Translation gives CASSLPAVTYEQYF.

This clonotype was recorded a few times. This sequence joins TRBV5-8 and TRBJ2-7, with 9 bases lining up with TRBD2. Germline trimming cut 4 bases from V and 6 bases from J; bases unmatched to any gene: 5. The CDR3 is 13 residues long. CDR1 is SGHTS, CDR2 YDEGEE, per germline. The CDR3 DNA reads TGTGCCAGCAGCGTGATACTAGCGGGCGAGCAGTACTTC. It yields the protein CASSVILAGEQYF.